A selection of T cell receptor beta chains follows, all from one sample in a study of identical twins. TCRdb itself ran the 5' RACE reads through MiXCR, one entry per CDR3 protein. The sample has around 500,000 distinct CDR3 sequences, over 12% seen once. The same sample was also used in a study of yellow fever vaccine responses in identical twins.

The sequenced sample consisted of CD4+ T cells sorted from blood. The receptor set was obtained from a woman aged 18-29 years in good health. CDR3s include the opening cysteine and the closing phenylalanine or tryptophan. The D gene is left open where the match is weak. Only some rows state a clone size, as once, few, many or a class for expanded clones.

>TRBJ2-5|.|.|TRBV11-2
TGTGCCAGCAGCTCCGCCGGGACGAAATCAGAGACCCAGTACTTC
CASSSAGTKSETQYF
>TRBJ2-2|.|.|TRBV5-1
TGCGCCAGCACCCAGGACGGTACCGGGGAGCTGTTTTTT
CASTQDGTGELFF
>TRBJ2-1|.|.|TRBV7-3
TGTGCCAGCAGCTTAGATTTGGGCAGTGAGCAGTTCTTC
CASSLDLGSEQFF
>TRBJ1-2|many|TRBD1|TRBV29-1
TGCAGCGTTGTGACAGGGTCGTTTTCGGGCTACACCTTC
CSVVTGSFSGYTF
>TRBJ2-3|few|.|TRBV7-2
TGTGCCAGCAGCGGTAGGGCAGACACAGATACGCAGTATTTT
CASSGRADTDTQYF
>TRBJ2-2|few|TRBD2|TRBV29-1
TGCAGCGTTGGGGGACTAGCGGGGGGACTGAACACCGGGGAGCTGTTTTTT
CSVGGLAGGLNTGELFF
>TRBJ2-2|.|TRBD1|TRBV10-3
TGTGCCATCAGCGCCGGGACAGAGCACACCGGGGAGCTGTTTTTT
CAISAGTEHTGELFF
>TRBJ2-2|.|.|TRBV30
TGTGCCTGGAGTGTACCCGGGGAGCTGTTTTTT
CAWSVPGELFF
>TRBJ2-1|few|.|TRBV25-1
TGTGCCAGCAGTGAATATTCCGGGACCCACCTCAATGAGCAGTTCTTC
CASSEYSGTHLNEQFF
>TRBJ2-1|many|TRBD2|TRBV29-1
TGCAGCGGCGGACTAGGCAATGAGCAGTTCTTC
CSGGLGNEQFF
>TRBJ2-2|.|.|TRBV12-3/TRBV12-4
TGTGCCAGCAGTTTTCTTTCCATCGGGGAGCTGTTTTTT
CASSFLSIGELFF
>TRBJ2-1|few|TRBD1|TRBV11-2
TGTGCCAGCAGCTCGGAAGGGACAGCGAACAATGAGCAGTTCTTC
CASSSEGTANNEQFF
>TRBJ2-7|few|.|TRBV9
TGTGCCAGCAGCCCAAGGATAAACTACGAGCAGTACTTC
CASSPRINYEQYF
>TRBJ2-3|few|.|TRBV29-1
TGCAGCTTCGGCTTTGTGGCAGATACGCAGTATTTT
CSFGFVADTQYF
>TRBJ2-1|.|TRBD1|TRBV6-5
TGTGCCAGCAGTTACTCAGGGGGCCCATCCAGCTCCTACAATGAGCAGTTCTTC
CASSYSGGPSSSYNEQFF
>TRBJ2-2|.|.|TRBV2
TGTGCCAGCAGTCTAGAGTACGGGGAGCTGTTTTTT
CASSLEYGELFF
>TRBJ2-2|.|TRBD2|TRBV7-2
TGTGCCAGCAGCGTAAGACTAGCGGTTAACACCGGGGAGCTGTTTTTT
CASSVRLAVNTGELFF
>TRBJ1-2|few|TRBD1|TRBV25-1
TGTGCCAGCACGGGGGGGCCAGGGGGGAATGGCTACACCTTC
CASTGGPGGNGYTF
>TRBJ2-2|many|TRBD2|TRBV12-3/TRBV12-4
TGTGCCAGCAGTCTAAGCGGGGTCACCGGGGAGCTGTTTTTT
CASSLSGVTGELFF
>TRBJ1-1|.|.|TRBV11-2
TGTGCCAGCAGCCTAACGGGAGACCTCTTAGCTGAAGCTTTCTTT
CASSLTGDLLAEAFF
>TRBJ2-7|few|.|TRBV30
TGTGCCTGGAGTGTAGCCAGACTATACGAGCAGTACTTC
CAWSVARLYEQYF
>TRBJ2-5|few|.|TRBV25-1
TGTGCCAGCAGTGAAGGAACAGAGAGGGGCAAACAGACCCAGTACTTC
CASSEGTERGKQTQYF
>TRBJ2-1|few|TRBD2|TRBV20-1
TGCAGTGCACGGGCCACTAACCGGGGCGGGAGGGCCGTCGATGAGCAGTTCTTC
CSARATNRGGRAVDEQFF
>TRBJ1-1|few|.|TRBV20-1
TGCAGTGCCAAAGGTGTCGTAGACACTGAAGCTTTCTTT
CSAKGVVDTEAFF
>TRBJ2-1|few|TRBD2|TRBV29-1
TGCAGCGTCGTGACTAGCGGGAGGGTAAATGAGCAGTTCTTC
CSVVTSGRVNEQFF
>TRBJ2-1|few|.|TRBV19
TGTGCCAGTAGACGGACGGACAACAATGAGCAGTTCTTC
CASRRTDNNEQFF
>TRBJ2-7|few|.|TRBV20-1
TGCAGTGCTTCCCGGGACACATTCGAGCAGTACTTC
CSASRDTFEQYF
>TRBJ2-1|.|.|TRBV7-2
TGTGCCAGCAGCTTAGCAGATCGGCAATCCTACAATGAGCAGTTCTTC
CASSLADRQSYNEQFF